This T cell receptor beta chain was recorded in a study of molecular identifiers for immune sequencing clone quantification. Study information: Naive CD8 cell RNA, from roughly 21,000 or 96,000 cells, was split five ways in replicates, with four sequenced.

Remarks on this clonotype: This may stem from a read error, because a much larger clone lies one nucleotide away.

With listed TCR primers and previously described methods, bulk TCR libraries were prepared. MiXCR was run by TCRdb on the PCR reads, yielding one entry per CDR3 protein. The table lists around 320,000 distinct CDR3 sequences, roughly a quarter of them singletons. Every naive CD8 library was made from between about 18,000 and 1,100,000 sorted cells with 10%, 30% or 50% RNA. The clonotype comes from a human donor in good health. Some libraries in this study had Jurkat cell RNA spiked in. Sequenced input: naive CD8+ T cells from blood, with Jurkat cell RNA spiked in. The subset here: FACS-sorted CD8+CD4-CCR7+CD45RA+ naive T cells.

The CDR3 nucleotides read TGTGCCGGCAGCCACCTAGGACAGCAAGAGACCCAGTACTTC. Translating gives CAGSHLGQQETQYF. The chain uses TRBV7-6 and TRBJ2-5; D possibly corresponds to TRBD1 (6 bases). CDR3 length: 14 amino acids. CDR1 SGHVS and CDR2 FNYEAQ come from the germline V gene.